A selection of T cell receptor beta chains follows, all from one sample in a study of cytomegalovirus exposure and HLA in healthy donors. Generated by immunoSEQ multiplex PCR, the TCRdb table keeps only in-frame clones and is missing some. Of over 150,000 clones in the sample, 75% to 85% were seen once. The sequencing input was PBMCs. Receptors originate from a man aged 25-40 years in good health and CMV-seropositive. The CDR3 runs from the conserved cysteine through the conserved F or W. D genes are given only for firm matches. The listing skips clone size in some rows; elsewhere it reads once, few, many or a size class.

v_call: TRBV6-1; d_call: TRBD1; j_call: TRBJ1-2; clone_size: .; cdr3_aa: CASSEGYGQGDGYTF; cdr3_nt: TGTGCCAGCAGTGAAGGATACGGACAGGGGGATGGCTACACCTTC
v_call: TRBV11-2; d_call: TRBD2; j_call: TRBJ2-7; clone_size: .; cdr3_aa: CASSSDSGGYYEQYF; cdr3_nt: TGTGCCAGCAGCTCCGACAGCGGGGGCTACTACGAGCAGTACTTC
v_call: TRBV7-3; d_call: TRBD1; j_call: TRBJ1-1; clone_size: .; cdr3_aa: CASSSDRGWTEAFF; cdr3_nt: TGTGCCAGCAGCTCGGACAGGGGATGGACTGAAGCTTTCTTT
v_call: TRBV6-4; d_call: TRBD1; j_call: TRBJ2-2; clone_size: .; cdr3_aa: CASSDSRQGGAGELFF; cdr3_nt: TGTGCCAGCAGTGACTCGAGACAGGGTGGGGCCGGGGAGCTGTTTTTT
v_call: TRBV19; d_call: TRBD2; j_call: TRBJ2-7; clone_size: .; cdr3_aa: CASSITSGIHEQYF; cdr3_nt: TGTGCCAGTAGTATAACTAGCGGGATTCACGAGCAGTACTTC
v_call: TRBV21-1; d_call: .; j_call: TRBJ1-1; clone_size: .; cdr3_aa: CASSKVFFRREVINTEAFF; cdr3_nt: TGTGCCAGCAGCAAAGTATTCTTCCGGCGTGAGGTAATCAACACTGAAGCTTTCTTT
v_call: TRBV6-4; d_call: .; j_call: TRBJ1-2; clone_size: .; cdr3_aa: CASSDYPSGGPNYGYTF; cdr3_nt: TGTGCCAGCAGTGACTATCCTTCGGGGGGCCCTAACTATGGCTACACCTTC
v_call: TRBV20-1; d_call: .; j_call: TRBJ1-1; clone_size: .; cdr3_aa: CSAREGHKAFF; cdr3_nt: TGCAGTGCTAGAGAGGGGCATAAAGCTTTCTTT
v_call: TRBV9; d_call: .; j_call: TRBJ2-2; clone_size: .; cdr3_aa: CASSVSTGNGELFF; cdr3_nt: TGTGCCAGCAGCGTAAGCACAGGGAACGGGGAGCTGTTTTTT
v_call: TRBV2; d_call: TRBD1; j_call: TRBJ2-2; clone_size: .; cdr3_aa: CASSRTGDTGELFF; cdr3_nt: TGTGCCAGCAGTCGGACAGGGGACACCGGGGAGCTGTTTTTT
v_call: TRBV28; d_call: .; j_call: TRBJ1-2; clone_size: .; cdr3_aa: CASSYPETLNYGYTF; cdr3_nt: TGTGCCAGCAGCTATCCGGAGACCCTTAACTATGGCTACACCTTC
v_call: TRBV12-5; d_call: TRBD1; j_call: TRBJ1-1; clone_size: .; cdr3_aa: CASQQGASNTEAFF; cdr3_nt: TGTGCTAGTCAACAGGGGGCTAGCAACACTGAAGCTTTCTTT
v_call: TRBV28; d_call: TRBD1; j_call: TRBJ1-2; clone_size: .; cdr3_aa: CASSSGQGASGYTF; cdr3_nt: TGTGCCAGCAGTTCCGGACAGGGGGCGAGCGGCTACACCTTC
v_call: TRBV28; d_call: .; j_call: TRBJ2-3; clone_size: .; cdr3_aa: CASSFEGPGADTQYF; cdr3_nt: TGTGCCAGCAGTTTTGAGGGCCCGGGCGCAGATACGCAGTATTTT
v_call: TRBV29-1; d_call: TRBD1; j_call: TRBJ2-7; clone_size: .; cdr3_aa: CSVGAGGIYEQYF; cdr3_nt: TGCAGCGTTGGGGCAGGGGGCATCTACGAGCAGTACTTC
v_call: TRBV10-3; d_call: TRBD1; j_call: TRBJ2-2; clone_size: .; cdr3_aa: CAISDPHLLGQGNTGELFF; cdr3_nt: TGTGCCATCAGTGACCCTCACCTTTTAGGACAGGGGAACACCGGGGAGCTGTTTTTT
v_call: TRBV6-6; d_call: TRBD1; j_call: TRBJ1-4; clone_size: .; cdr3_aa: CASSYVQGDEKLFF; cdr3_nt: TGTGCCAGCAGTTACGTACAGGGGGACGAAAAACTGTTTTTT
v_call: TRBV27; d_call: TRBD1; j_call: TRBJ2-7; clone_size: .; cdr3_aa: CASSPGQGAYEQYF; cdr3_nt: TGTGCCAGCAGTCCCGGACAGGGGGCCTACGAGCAGTACTTC
v_call: TRBV27; d_call: .; j_call: TRBJ1-1; clone_size: .; cdr3_aa: CASSSSGGTEAFF; cdr3_nt: TGTGCCAGCAGTTCCAGCGGGGGCACTGAAGCTTTCTTT
v_call: TRBV29-1; d_call: TRBD2; j_call: TRBJ2-5; clone_size: .; cdr3_aa: CSVGTSAVQETQYF; cdr3_nt: TGCAGCGTTGGGACTAGCGCGGTCCAAGAGACCCAGTACTTC
v_call: TRBV11-3; d_call: TRBD1; j_call: TRBJ2-2; clone_size: .; cdr3_aa: CASSLNRGGELFF; cdr3_nt: TGTGCCAGCAGCCTGAACAGGGGAGGGGAGCTGTTTTTT
v_call: TRBV6-5; d_call: .; j_call: TRBJ1-1; clone_size: .; cdr3_aa: CASSRTANTEAFF; cdr3_nt: TGTGCCAGCAGCCGGACAGCGAACACTGAAGCTTTCTTT
v_call: TRBV5-1; d_call: TRBD1; j_call: TRBJ2-6; clone_size: .; cdr3_aa: CASSLEGQGSGANVLTF; cdr3_nt: TGCGCCAGCAGCTTGGAGGGACAGGGCTCTGGGGCCAACGTCCTGACTTTC
v_call: TRBV6-5; d_call: .; j_call: TRBJ2-3; clone_size: few; cdr3_aa: CASRWGGQDTQYF; cdr3_nt: TGTGCCAGCAGGTGGGGCGGACAAGATACGCAGTATTTT
v_call: TRBV4-1; d_call: .; j_call: TRBJ1-1; clone_size: .; cdr3_aa: CASSQDFGGVRRAFF; cdr3_nt: TGCGCCAGCAGCCAAGATTTCGGGGGAGTGCGTAGAGCTTTCTTT
v_call: TRBV28; d_call: .; j_call: TRBJ1-1; clone_size: .; cdr3_aa: CASSLTGNTEAFF; cdr3_nt: TGTGCCAGCAGTTTAACTGGGAACACTGAAGCTTTCTTT
v_call: TRBV28; d_call: TRBD1; j_call: TRBJ2-1; clone_size: .; cdr3_aa: CASTHGTGAYNEQFF; cdr3_nt: TGTGCCAGCACCCACGGGACAGGGGCCTACAATGAGCAGTTCTTC
v_call: TRBV7-3; d_call: TRBD2; j_call: TRBJ2-3; clone_size: few; cdr3_aa: CASSLLGGGADTQYF; cdr3_nt: TGTGCCAGCAGCTTATTAGGCGGGGGGGCAGATACGCAGTATTTT
v_call: TRBV30; d_call: TRBD2; j_call: TRBJ2-1; clone_size: .; cdr3_aa: CAWGLAGGYNEQFF; cdr3_nt: TGTGCCTGGGGACTAGCGGGGGGTTACAATGAGCAGTTCTTC
v_call: TRBV7-9; d_call: .; j_call: TRBJ2-1; clone_size: .; cdr3_aa: CASSLPGGSYNEQFF; cdr3_nt: TGTGCCAGCAGCTTACCCGGGGGCTCCTACAATGAGCAGTTCTTC
v_call: TRBV7-9; d_call: .; j_call: TRBJ1-5; clone_size: .; cdr3_aa: CASSLGGGRRVNQPQHF; cdr3_nt: TGTGCCAGCAGCTTAGGAGGCGGGCGTAGGGTTAATCAGCCCCAGCATTTT
v_call: TRBV6-1; d_call: TRBD1; j_call: TRBJ1-1; clone_size: .; cdr3_aa: CASSLTGGGTEAFF; cdr3_nt: TGTGCCAGCAGTCTTACAGGGGGAGGGACTGAAGCTTTCTTT
v_call: TRBV5-1; d_call: .; j_call: TRBJ1-5; clone_size: once; cdr3_aa: CASSLGAGVNQPQHF; cdr3_nt: TGCGCCAGCAGCTTGGGGGCAGGGGTCAATCAGCCCCAGCATTTT
v_call: TRBV9; d_call: .; j_call: TRBJ2-5; clone_size: .; cdr3_aa: CASQPDYPETQYF; cdr3_nt: TGTGCCAGTCAACCCGACTACCCAGAGACCCAGTACTTC
v_call: TRBV7-2; d_call: .; j_call: TRBJ2-2; clone_size: .; cdr3_aa: CASVQLRLANTGELFF; cdr3_nt: TGTGCCAGCGTCCAGCTGAGGCTAGCGAACACCGGGGAGCTGTTTTTT
v_call: TRBV10-3; d_call: .; j_call: TRBJ2-7; clone_size: .; cdr3_aa: CAISVAMGASYEQYF; cdr3_nt: TGTGCCATCAGTGTGGCCATGGGGGCTTCCTACGAGCAGTACTTC
v_call: TRBV6-5; d_call: TRBD1; j_call: TRBJ1-1; clone_size: .; cdr3_aa: CASGTGTGGEAFF; cdr3_nt: TGTGCCAGCGGAACGGGGACAGGGGGTGAAGCTTTCTTT
v_call: TRBV13; d_call: TRBD2; j_call: TRBJ2-2; clone_size: .; cdr3_aa: CASSRWQGGTGELFF; cdr3_nt: TGTGCCAGCAGTAGATGGCAGGGAGGGACCGGGGAGCTGTTTTTT
v_call: TRBV29-1; d_call: TRBD2; j_call: TRBJ2-3; clone_size: .; cdr3_aa: CSAGRGGRTDTQYF; cdr3_nt: TGCAGCGCCGGGAGGGGGGGGCGCACAGATACGCAGTATTTT
v_call: TRBV18; d_call: TRBD1; j_call: TRBJ1-5; clone_size: once; cdr3_aa: CASSLPGQGSNQPQHF; cdr3_nt: TGTGCCAGCTCACTCCCGGGACAGGGCAGCAATCAGCCCCAGCATTTT
v_call: TRBV5-1; d_call: .; j_call: TRBJ1-1; clone_size: once; cdr3_aa: CASSLEFGGQLEAFF; cdr3_nt: TGCGCCAGCAGCTTGGAATTTGGGGGACAACTCGAAGCTTTCTTT
v_call: TRBV28; d_call: .; j_call: TRBJ1-5; clone_size: .; cdr3_aa: CASQGGGINNQPQHF; cdr3_nt: TGTGCCAGCCAGGGAGGTGGGATAAACAATCAGCCCCAGCATTTT
v_call: TRBV28; d_call: .; j_call: TRBJ1-1; clone_size: few; cdr3_aa: CASSRDMIGRNTEAFF; cdr3_nt: TGTGCCAGCAGTCGCGACATGATAGGGAGGAACACTGAAGCTTTCTTT
v_call: TRBV6-1; d_call: .; j_call: TRBJ1-5; clone_size: few; cdr3_aa: CASRMGAHSNQPQHF; cdr3_nt: TGTGCCAGCAGGATGGGGGCACATAGCAATCAGCCCCAGCATTTT
v_call: TRBV13; d_call: TRBD2; j_call: TRBJ2-7; clone_size: .; cdr3_aa: CASSSGLAAYEQYF; cdr3_nt: TGTGCCAGCAGCTCTGGACTAGCGGCCTACGAGCAGTACTTC
v_call: TRBV6-5; d_call: TRBD1; j_call: TRBJ1-2; clone_size: few; cdr3_aa: CASRRTGNYGYTF; cdr3_nt: TGTGCCAGCAGGCGGACAGGGAACTATGGCTACACCTTC
v_call: TRBV28; d_call: .; j_call: TRBJ2-5; clone_size: .; cdr3_aa: CASSPGLQETQYF; cdr3_nt: TGTGCCAGCAGCCCCGGACTACAAGAGACCCAGTACTTC
v_call: TRBV25-1; d_call: TRBD2; j_call: TRBJ2-1; clone_size: .; cdr3_aa: CASSEPLAGYNEQFF; cdr3_nt: TGTGCCAGCAGTGAACCTCTAGCGGGCTACAATGAGCAGTTCTTC
v_call: TRBV7-9; d_call: .; j_call: TRBJ1-6; clone_size: .; cdr3_aa: CASSLDSRQAGSPLHF; cdr3_nt: TGTGCCAGCAGCTTAGATTCCCGGCAGGCAGGATCACCCCTCCACTTT
v_call: TRBV7-9; d_call: TRBD2; j_call: TRBJ2-1; clone_size: .; cdr3_aa: CSSSLALTSGGAGEQFF; cdr3_nt: TGTTCCAGCAGCTTAGCCTTAACTAGCGGGGGGGCCGGCGAGCAGTTCTTC
v_call: TRBV5-8; d_call: TRBD2; j_call: TRBJ2-3; clone_size: .; cdr3_aa: CASSPGTSGFTDTQYF; cdr3_nt: TGTGCCAGCAGCCCCGGGACTAGCGGGTTCACAGATACGCAGTATTTT
v_call: TRBV29-1; d_call: .; j_call: TRBJ2-7; clone_size: .; cdr3_aa: CSVVPGGISGEQYF; cdr3_nt: TGCAGCGTTGTCCCTGGCGGTATCTCTGGCGAGCAGTACTTC
v_call: TRBV19; d_call: TRBD1; j_call: TRBJ1-5; clone_size: .; cdr3_aa: CASSPRTGGSNQPQHF; cdr3_nt: TGTGCCAGTAGTCCCCGGACAGGGGGTAGCAATCAGCCCCAGCATTTT
v_call: TRBV5-6; d_call: TRBD1; j_call: TRBJ1-4; clone_size: .; cdr3_aa: CASSLGQGTNEKLFF; cdr3_nt: TGTGCCAGCAGCTTGGGACAGGGAACTAATGAAAAACTGTTTTTT
v_call: TRBV11-2; d_call: TRBD1; j_call: TRBJ1-1; clone_size: .; cdr3_aa: CASSSDRANTEAFF; cdr3_nt: TGTGCCAGCAGCTCGGACAGGGCGAACACTGAAGCTTTCTTT
v_call: TRBV6-5; d_call: .; j_call: TRBJ1-3; clone_size: .; cdr3_aa: CASSYLEANTIYF; cdr3_nt: TGTGCCAGCAGTTACCTCGAGGCGAACACCATATATTTT
v_call: TRBV5-1; d_call: .; j_call: TRBJ2-5; clone_size: .; cdr3_aa: CASSLGRSGVETQYF; cdr3_nt: TGCGCCAGCAGCTTGGGGCGGTCGGGGGTAGAGACCCAGTACTTC
v_call: TRBV9; d_call: TRBD2; j_call: TRBJ2-3; clone_size: .; cdr3_aa: CASSVGTLAGGSDTQYF; cdr3_nt: TGTGCCAGCAGCGTTGGGACACTAGCGGGAGGGTCAGATACGCAGTATTTT
v_call: TRBV27; d_call: TRBD1; j_call: TRBJ2-7; clone_size: .; cdr3_aa: CASSPGQGTYEQYF; cdr3_nt: TGTGCCAGCAGTCCCGGACAGGGAACCTACGAGCAGTACTTC
v_call: TRBV27; d_call: .; j_call: TRBJ2-5; clone_size: .; cdr3_aa: CASSLDRRETQYF; cdr3_nt: TGTGCCAGCAGTCTTGACAGGAGAGAGACCCAGTACTTC